The clone carrying this TCR beta chain has only one observation. Its antigen is currently unknown. CDR1 LGHNA and CDR2 YSLEER come from the germline V gene. Trimming took off 0 bases at V and 2 bases at J, with 7 bases between the two ends. The CDR3 loop spans 15 amino acids. These data are taken from a study of OX40 agonist ivuxolimab in advanced cancers. Cycle 7 day 1, cycle 4 day 1, and baseline were the timepoints at which blood was sampled. The study's findings and limits: At 0.1 to 3.0 mg/kg and by week 6, clonal expansion occurred in CD4+ and CD8+ blood T cells.

Assay: immunoSEQ multiplex PCR; the TCRdb copy retains only in-frame clones and omits some. This sample has roughly 100,000 clones, with around 91% found just once. The receptor was isolated from an adult with an advanced solid tumor such as melanoma, head and neck, liver or kidney cancer. The chain links TRBV4-3 to TRBJ2-2, with D perhaps matching TRBD2 (5 bases). The sequencing here drew on CD4+ or CD8+ T cells sorted from blood, taken in a trial of the OX40 agonist ivuxolimab. DNA of the CDR3: TGCGCCAGCAGCCAAGATCCGGGAAACACCGGGGAGCTGTTTTTT. Translation: CASSQDPGNTGELFF.